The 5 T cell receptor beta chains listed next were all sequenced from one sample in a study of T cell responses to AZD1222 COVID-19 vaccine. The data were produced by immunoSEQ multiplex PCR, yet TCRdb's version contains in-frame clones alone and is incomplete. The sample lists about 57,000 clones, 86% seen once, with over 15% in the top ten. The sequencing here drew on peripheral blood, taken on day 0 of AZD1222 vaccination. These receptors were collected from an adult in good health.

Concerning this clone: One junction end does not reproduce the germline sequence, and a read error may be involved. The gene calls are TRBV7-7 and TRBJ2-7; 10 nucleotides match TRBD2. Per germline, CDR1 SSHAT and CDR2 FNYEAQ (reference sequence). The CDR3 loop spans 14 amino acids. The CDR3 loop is CASSPLAGSYEQYF. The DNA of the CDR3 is TGTGCTAGCAGTCCACTAGCGGGATCCTACGAGCAGTACTTC.

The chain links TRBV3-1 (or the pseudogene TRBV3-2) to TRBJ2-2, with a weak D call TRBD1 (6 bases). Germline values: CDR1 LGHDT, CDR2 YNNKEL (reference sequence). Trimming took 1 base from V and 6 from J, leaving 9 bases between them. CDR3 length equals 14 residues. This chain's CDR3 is CASSQGEGAGELFF. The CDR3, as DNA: TGTGCCAGCAGCCAAGGAGAGGGGGCCGGGGAGCTGTTTTTT.

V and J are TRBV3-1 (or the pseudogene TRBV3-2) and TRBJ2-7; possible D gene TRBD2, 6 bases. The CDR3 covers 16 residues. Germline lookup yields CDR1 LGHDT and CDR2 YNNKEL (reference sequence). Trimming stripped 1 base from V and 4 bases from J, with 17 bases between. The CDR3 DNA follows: TGTGCCAGCAGCCAAGGTTATGGGGGAGGAGGGTACGAGCAGTACTTC. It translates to CASSQGYGGGGYEQYF.

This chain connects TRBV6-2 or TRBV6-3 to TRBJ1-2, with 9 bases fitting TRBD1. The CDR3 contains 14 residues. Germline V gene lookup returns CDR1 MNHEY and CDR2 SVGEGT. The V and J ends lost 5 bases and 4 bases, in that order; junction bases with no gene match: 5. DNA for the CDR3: TGTGCCAGCAGTCATGGACAGGGGACCTATGGCTACACCTTC. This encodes CASSHGQGTYGYTF.

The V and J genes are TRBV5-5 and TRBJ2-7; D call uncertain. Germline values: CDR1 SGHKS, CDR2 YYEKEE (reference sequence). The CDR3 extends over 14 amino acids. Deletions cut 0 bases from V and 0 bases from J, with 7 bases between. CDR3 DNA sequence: TGTGCCAGCAGCTTGGACCATAACTCCTACGAGCAGTACTTC. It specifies CASSLDHNSYEQYF. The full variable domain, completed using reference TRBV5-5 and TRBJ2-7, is DAGVTQSPTHLIKTRGQQVTLRCSPISGHKSVSWYQQVLGQGPQFIFQYYEKEERGRGNFPDRFSARQFPNYSSELNVNALLLGDSALYLCASSLDHNSYEQYFGPGTRLTVT.